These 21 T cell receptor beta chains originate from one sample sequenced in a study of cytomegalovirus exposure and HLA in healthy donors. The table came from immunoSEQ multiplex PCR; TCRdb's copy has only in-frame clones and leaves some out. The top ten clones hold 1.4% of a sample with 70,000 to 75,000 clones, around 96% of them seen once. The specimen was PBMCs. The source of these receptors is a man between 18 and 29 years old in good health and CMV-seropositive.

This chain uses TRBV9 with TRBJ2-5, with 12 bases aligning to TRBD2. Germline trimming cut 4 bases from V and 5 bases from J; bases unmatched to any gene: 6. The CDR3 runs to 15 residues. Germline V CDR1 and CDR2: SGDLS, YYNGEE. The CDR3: CASSPSGGAVETQYF. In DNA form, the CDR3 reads TGTGCCAGCAGCCCTAGCGGGGGGGCCGTTGAGACCCAGTACTTC.

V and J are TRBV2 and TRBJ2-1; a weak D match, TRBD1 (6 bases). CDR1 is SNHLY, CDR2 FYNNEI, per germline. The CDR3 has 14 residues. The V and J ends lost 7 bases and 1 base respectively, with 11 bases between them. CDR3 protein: CASKGQGSYNEQFF. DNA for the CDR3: TGTGCCAGCAAAGGGCAGGGGTCCTACAATGAGCAGTTCTTC.

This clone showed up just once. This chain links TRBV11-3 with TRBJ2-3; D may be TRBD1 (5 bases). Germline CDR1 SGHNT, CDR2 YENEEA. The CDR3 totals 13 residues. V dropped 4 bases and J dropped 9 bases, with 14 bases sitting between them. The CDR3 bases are TGTGCCAGCAGCTCAACGGACACAAGAACGCAGTATTTT. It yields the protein CASSSTDTRTQYF.

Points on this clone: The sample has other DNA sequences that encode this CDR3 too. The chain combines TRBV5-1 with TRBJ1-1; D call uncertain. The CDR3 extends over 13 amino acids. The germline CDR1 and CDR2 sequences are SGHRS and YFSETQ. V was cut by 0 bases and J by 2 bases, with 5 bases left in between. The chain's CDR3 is CASSLAPNTEAFF. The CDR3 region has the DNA TGCGCCAGCAGCTTGGCCCCAAACACTGAAGCTTTCTTT.

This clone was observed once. Here the CDR3 reads CASSEGAEQFF. The DNA of the CDR3 is TGTGCCAGCAGTGAGGGAGCGGAGCAGTTCTTC. This rearrangement joins TRBV2 to TRBJ2-1, with D possibly matching TRBD2 (5 bases). Trimming removed 3 bases from V and 10 bases from J, with 7 bases in between. The germline CDR1 and CDR2 sequences are SNHLY and FYNNEI. The CDR3 has 11 residues.

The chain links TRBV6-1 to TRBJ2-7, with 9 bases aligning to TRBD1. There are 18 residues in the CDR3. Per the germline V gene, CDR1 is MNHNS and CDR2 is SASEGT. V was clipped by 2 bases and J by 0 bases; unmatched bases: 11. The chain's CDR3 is CASSERDRVFGSSYEQYF. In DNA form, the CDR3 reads TGTGCCAGCAGTGAACGGGACAGGGTTTTTGGCAGCTCCTACGAGCAGTACTTC.

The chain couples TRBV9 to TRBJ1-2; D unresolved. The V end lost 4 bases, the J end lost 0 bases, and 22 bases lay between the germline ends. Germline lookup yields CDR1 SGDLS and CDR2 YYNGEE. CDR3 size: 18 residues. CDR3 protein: CASSPSLGRYDTNYGYTF. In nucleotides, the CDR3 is TGTGCCAGCAGCCCCTCCTTGGGCAGGTACGATACTAACTATGGCTACACCTTC.

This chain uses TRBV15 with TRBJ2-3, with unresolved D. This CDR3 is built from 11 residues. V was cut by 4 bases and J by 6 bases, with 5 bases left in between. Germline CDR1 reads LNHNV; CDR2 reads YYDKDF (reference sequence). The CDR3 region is CATSNGDTQYF. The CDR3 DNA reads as TGTGCCACCAGCAACGGGGATACGCAGTATTTT.

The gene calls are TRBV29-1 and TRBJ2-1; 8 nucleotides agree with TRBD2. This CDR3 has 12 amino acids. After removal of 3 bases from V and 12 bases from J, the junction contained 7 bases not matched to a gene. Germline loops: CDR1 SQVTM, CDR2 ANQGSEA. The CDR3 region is CSVDGREEVQFF. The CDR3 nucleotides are TGCAGCGTTGATGGGCGGGAGGAAGTGCAGTTCTTC.

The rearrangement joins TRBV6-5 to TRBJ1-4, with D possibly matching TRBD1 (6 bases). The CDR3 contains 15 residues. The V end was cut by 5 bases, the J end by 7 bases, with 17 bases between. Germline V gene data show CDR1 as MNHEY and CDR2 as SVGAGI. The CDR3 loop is CASSLAGALGEKLFF. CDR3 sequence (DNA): TGTGCCAGCAGTCTCGCAGGGGCCCTTGGTGAAAAACTGTTTTTT.

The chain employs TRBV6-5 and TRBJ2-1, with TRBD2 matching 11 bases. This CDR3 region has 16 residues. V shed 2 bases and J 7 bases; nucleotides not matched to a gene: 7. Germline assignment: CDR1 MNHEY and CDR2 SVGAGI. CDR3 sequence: CASSYRSSGGRNEQFF. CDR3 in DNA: TGTGCCAGCAGTTACCGGTCTAGCGGGGGGCGAAATGAGCAGTTCTTC.

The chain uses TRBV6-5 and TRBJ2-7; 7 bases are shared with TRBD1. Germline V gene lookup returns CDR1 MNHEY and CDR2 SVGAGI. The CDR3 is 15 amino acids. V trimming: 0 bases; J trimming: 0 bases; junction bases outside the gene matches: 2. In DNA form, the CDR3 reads TGTGCCAGCAGTTACTCGGCAGGGGGCTCCTACGAGCAGTACTTC. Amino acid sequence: CASSYSAGGSYEQYF.

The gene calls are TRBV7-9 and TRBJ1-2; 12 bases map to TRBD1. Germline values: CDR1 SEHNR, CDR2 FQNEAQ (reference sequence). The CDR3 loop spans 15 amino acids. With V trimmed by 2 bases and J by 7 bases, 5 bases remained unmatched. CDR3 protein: CASSLTGTGGFGYTF. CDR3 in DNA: TGTGCCAGCAGCTTAACCGGGACAGGGGGCTTTGGCTACACCTTC.

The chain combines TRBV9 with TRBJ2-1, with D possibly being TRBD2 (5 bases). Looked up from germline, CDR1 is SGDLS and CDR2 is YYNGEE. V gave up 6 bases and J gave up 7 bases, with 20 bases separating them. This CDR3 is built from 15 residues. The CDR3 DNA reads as TGTGCCAGCACCCCGAGAGAGGGCTTGGGAAATGAGCAGTTCTTC. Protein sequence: CASTPREGLGNEQFF.

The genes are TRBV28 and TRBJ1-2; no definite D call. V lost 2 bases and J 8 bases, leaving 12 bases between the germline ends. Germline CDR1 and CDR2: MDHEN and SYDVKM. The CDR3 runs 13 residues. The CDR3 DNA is TGTGCCAGCAGTTTACGGCAGCCGCGGGGCTACACCTTC. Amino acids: CASSLRQPRGYTF.

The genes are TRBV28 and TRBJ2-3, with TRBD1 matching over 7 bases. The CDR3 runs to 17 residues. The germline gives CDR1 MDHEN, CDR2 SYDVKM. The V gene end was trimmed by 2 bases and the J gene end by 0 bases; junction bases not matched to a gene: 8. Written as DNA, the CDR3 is TGTGCCAGCAGTTTAGGCACCGGGACAGACAGCACAGATACGCAGTATTTT. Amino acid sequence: CASSLGTGTDSTDTQYF.

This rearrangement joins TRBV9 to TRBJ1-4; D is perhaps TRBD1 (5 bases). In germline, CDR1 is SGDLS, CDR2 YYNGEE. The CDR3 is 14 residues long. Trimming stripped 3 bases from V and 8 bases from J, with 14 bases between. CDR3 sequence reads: CASSAQGMGEKLFF. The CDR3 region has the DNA TGTGCCAGCAGCGCCCAGGGTATGGGGGAAAAACTGTTTTTT.

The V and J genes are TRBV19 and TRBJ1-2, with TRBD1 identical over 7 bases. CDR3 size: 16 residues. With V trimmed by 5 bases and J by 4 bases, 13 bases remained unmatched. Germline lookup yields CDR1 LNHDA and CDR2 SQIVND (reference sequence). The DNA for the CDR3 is TGTGCCAGTAGTCCTTGGGGACAGCTCGCGGGCTATGGCTACACCTTC. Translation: CASSPWGQLAGYGYTF.

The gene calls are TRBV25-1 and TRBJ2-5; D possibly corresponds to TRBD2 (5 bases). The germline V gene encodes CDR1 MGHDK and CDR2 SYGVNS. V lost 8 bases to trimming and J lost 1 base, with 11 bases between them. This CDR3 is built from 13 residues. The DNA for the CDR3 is TGTGCCAGCGCAACTGCGGGCCAAGAGACCCAGTACTTC. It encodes CASATAGQETQYF.

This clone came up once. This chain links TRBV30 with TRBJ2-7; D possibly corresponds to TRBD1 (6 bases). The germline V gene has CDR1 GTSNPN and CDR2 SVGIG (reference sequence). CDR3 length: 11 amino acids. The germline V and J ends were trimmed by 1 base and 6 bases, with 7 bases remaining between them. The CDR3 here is CAWSGGGEQYF. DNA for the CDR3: TGTGCCTGGAGTGGAGGGGGCGAGCAGTACTTC. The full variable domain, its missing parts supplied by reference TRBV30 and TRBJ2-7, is SQTIHQWPATLVQPVGSPLSLECTVEGTSNPNLYWYRQAAGRGLQLLFYSVGIGQISSEVPQNLSASRPQDRQFILSSKKLLLSDSGFYLCAWSGGGEQYFGPGTRLTVT.

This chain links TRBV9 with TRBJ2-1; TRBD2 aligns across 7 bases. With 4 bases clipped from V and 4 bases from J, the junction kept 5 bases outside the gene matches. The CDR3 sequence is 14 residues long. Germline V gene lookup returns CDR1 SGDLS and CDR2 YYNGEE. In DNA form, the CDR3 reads TGTGCCAGCAGCCGGACTAGTATATACAATGAGCAGTTCTTC. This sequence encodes CASSRTSIYNEQFF.